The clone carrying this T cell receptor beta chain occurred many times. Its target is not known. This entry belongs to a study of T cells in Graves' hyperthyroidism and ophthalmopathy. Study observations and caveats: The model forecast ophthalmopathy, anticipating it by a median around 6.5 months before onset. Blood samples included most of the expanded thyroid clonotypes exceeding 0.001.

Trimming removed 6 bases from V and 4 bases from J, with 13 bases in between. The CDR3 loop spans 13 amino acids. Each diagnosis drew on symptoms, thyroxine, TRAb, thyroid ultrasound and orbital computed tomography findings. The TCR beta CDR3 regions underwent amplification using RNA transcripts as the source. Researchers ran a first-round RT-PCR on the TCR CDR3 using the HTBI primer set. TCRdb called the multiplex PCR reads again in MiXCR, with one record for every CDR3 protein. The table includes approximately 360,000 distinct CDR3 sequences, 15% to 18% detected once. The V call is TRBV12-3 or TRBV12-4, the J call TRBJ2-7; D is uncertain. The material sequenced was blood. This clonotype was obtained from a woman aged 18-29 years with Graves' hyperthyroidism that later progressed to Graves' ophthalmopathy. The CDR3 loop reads CASSHSTEYEQYF. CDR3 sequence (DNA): TGTGCCAGCAGCCACTCTACAGAATACGAGCAGTACTTC.